The 29 T cell receptor beta chains below were found in one sample sequenced in a study of T cell clonality in common variable immunodeficiency. Data came from immunoSEQ multiplex PCR; TCRdb stores just in-frame clones and leaves some out. The table lists 60,000 to 75,000 clones, no singletons, with approximately 1.6% in the top ten. Sequenced: peripheral blood mononuclear cells. The receptors were sampled from a person between 18 and 75 years old in good health.

This clone was detected ten times or more. The read finishes 3 residues shy of the CDR3 end, and the germline J gene is used to complete it. The V call is TRBV20-1, the J call TRBJ2-7; 12 bases are a match to TRBD2. The J segment lost 4 bases and the V segment lost 6 bases, leaving 7 bases of the junction unmatched. The CDR3 spans 14 residues. Germline assignment: CDR1 DFQATT and CDR2 SNEGSKA (reference sequence). The sequenced CDR3 bases are TGCAGTGCCCAGACCGGGACTAGCGGGTACGAG. It yields the protein CSAQTGTSGYE. The CDR3 in full is CSAQTGTSGYEQYF.

At least ten counts were recorded for this clone. CDR3 protein: CASPGWKNTGELFF. CDR3 bases read: TGTGCCAGCCCAGGGTGGAAGAACACCGGGGAG. This sequence joins TRBV7-9 and TRBJ2-2, with a weak D call TRBD1 (5 bases). Read sequence stops 3 residues before the CDR3 end, and the germline J gene provides the missing end. V was trimmed by 8 bases and J by 1 base, leaving 11 bases between them. Germline V gene sequence: CDR1 SEHNR, CDR2 FQNEAQ (reference sequence). This CDR3 region has 14 residues.

This clone was detected ten times or more. The read terminates 3 residues ahead of where the CDR3 ends, so the germline J gene completes it. The chain employs TRBV16 and TRBJ2-1; 8 bases match TRBD2. CDR3 length equals 17 residues. The germline CDR1 and CDR2 sequences are KGHSY and FQNENV. With 5 bases clipped from V and 7 bases from J, the junction kept 16 bases outside the gene matches. CDR3 residues: CASSDRGVAGSGNEQFF. The covered CDR3 bases are TGTGCCAGCAGCGACCGCGGGGTAGCGGGATCTGGGAATGAG.

This clone was recorded at least ten times. Its ends do not fully match the called genes, so a read error is possible. The read stops 3 residues short of the end of the CDR3; the missing end is completed from the germline J gene. This chain joins TRBV4-2 and TRBJ1-1; maybe TRBD1 (5 bases). CDR1 LGHNA and CDR2 YNFKEQ come from the germline V gene. CDR3 size: 14 residues. Partial CDR3 DNA: TGCGCCAGCAGCCAAGCCCAGGGAGGGACTGAA. The encoded protein is CASSQAQGGTE. The whole CDR3 is CASSQAQGGTEAFF.

This clone occurred many times. The CDR3 goes on 3 residues after the read ends, and that part is filled in from the germline J gene. The V gene is TRBV29-1, the J gene TRBJ2-3; maybe TRBD2 (6 bases). This CDR3 contains 14 residues. Germline V lookup: CDR1 SQVTM, CDR2 ANQGSEA. V gave up 4 bases and J gave up 5 bases, with 16 bases separating them. CDR3 bases read: TGCAGCGTTGCGGGCCCATACGGGGGAGATACG. It yields the protein CSVAGPYGGDT. The full CDR3 sequence reads CSVAGPYGGDTQYF.

This clone was picked up many times. The sequence runs out 3 residues before the end of the CDR3; the remainder is reconstructed from the germline J gene. The chain carries TRBV11-3 and TRBJ2-5; 8 bases map to TRBD2. CDR1 and CDR2 (germline): SGHNT, YENEEA. This CDR3 region has 14 residues. Trimming removed 5 bases from V and 3 bases from J; junction bases left unmatched: 5. The CDR3 DNA, read in part, is TGTGCCAGCAGCGAGACTAGCGTGAAAGAGACC. This gives the protein CASSETSVKET. The entire CDR3 protein reads CASSETSVKETQYF.

This clone was detected ten times or more. The read falls 3 residues short of the CDR3 end, and the missing part is taken from the germline J gene. The J gene is TRBJ2-3, the V gene TRBV6-4; 16 nucleotides agree with TRBD2. This CDR3 is 15 amino acids long. Germline assignment: CDR1 MRHNA and CDR2 SNTAGT. J gave up 5 bases and V 8 bases, and 4 bases lay outside the gene matches. The sequenced CDR3 bases are TGTGCCAGCGGGACTAGCGGGAGGGCCGGAGATACG. Residues: CASGTSGRAGDT. The whole CDR3 reads CASGTSGRAGDTQYF.

This clone was seen only a few times. The covered CDR3 bases are TGCAGCGTTGAAGATCCTTGGAACGGGAATAGCGGGAGTAATGAG. Its translation is CSVEDPWNGNSGSNE. The entire CDR3 reads CSVEDPWNGNSGSNEQFF. The chain couples TRBV29-1 to TRBJ2-1, with 9 bases lining up with TRBD2. The CDR3 end falls 3 residues outside the read, so it is completed with the germline J gene. Germline assignment: CDR1 SQVTM and CDR2 ANQGSEA. V dropped 0 bases and J dropped 7; count of bases not matched to a gene: 16. The CDR3 has 18 residues.

This clone has at least ten counts. The sequence runs out 3 residues before the end of the CDR3; the remainder is reconstructed from the germline J gene. This chain connects TRBV2 to TRBJ2-7; 10 nucleotides agree with TRBD2. The CDR3 loop spans 13 amino acids. The J segment lost 6 bases and the V segment lost 6 bases, leaving 5 bases of the junction unmatched. Germline CDR1 and CDR2: SNHLY and FYNNEI. The part of the CDR3 DNA that was read is TGTGCCAGCAGCAACGGACTAGCGGCCGAG. Translation gives CASSNGLAAE. The full CDR3 protein is CASSNGLAAEQYF.

This clone was observed many times. The CDR3 extends 3 residues past the end of the read, so its final part is completed from the germline J gene. This rearrangement joins TRBV19 to TRBJ2-7; the D gene is possibly TRBD2 (5 bases). This CDR3 comprises 13 residues. Germline loops: CDR1 LNHDA, CDR2 SQIVND (reference sequence). Between the trimmed V and J ends, which lost 5 bases and 3 bases, there was a span of 11 bases. CDR3 DNA (partial): TGTGCCAGTAGTCCTAGCTCGCTCTACGAG. It translates to CASSPSSLYE. The full CDR3 protein reads CASSPSSLYEQYF.

This clone was recorded at least ten times. The sequence runs out 3 residues before the end of the CDR3; the remainder is reconstructed from the germline J gene. Other DNA sequences of this sample code for an identical CDR3. V usage is TRBV18 and J usage is TRBJ2-3; tentative D call: TRBD1 (6 bases). Trimming stripped 3 bases from V and 3 bases from J, with 13 bases between. The CDR3 is made up of 15 amino acids. Germline assignment: CDR1 KGHSH and CDR2 LQKENI. The CDR3 sequence: CASSPLQGRTDTQYF. The part of the CDR3 DNA that was read is TGTGCCAGCTCACCCTTACAGGGAAGGACAGATACG. Together with reference TRBV18 and TRBJ2-3, the CDR3 gives the full variable domain: NAGVMQNPRHLVRRRGQEARLRCSPMKGHSHVYWYRQLPEEGLKFMVYLQKENIIDESGMPKERFSAEFPKEGPSILRIQQVVRGDSAAYFCASSPLQGRTDTQYFGPGTRLTVL.

There are many counts of this clone. Sequencing ends 3 residues short of the CDR3 end; the germline J gene provides the rest. The chain is built from TRBV28 and TRBJ2-1; D is perhaps TRBD2 (6 bases). The CDR3 is made up of 17 amino acids. V lost 5 bases to trimming and J lost 0 bases, with 17 bases between them. CDR1 is MDHEN, CDR2 SYDVKM, per germline. CDR3 DNA (partial): TGTGCCAGCAGTCCCTTATTGCGGGGAAGCTCCTACAATGAG. It specifies CASSPLLRGSSYNE. The whole CDR3 region reads CASSPLLRGSSYNEQFF.

In its sample, this clone was seen many times. Sequencing ends 3 residues short of the CDR3 end; the germline J gene provides the rest. V gene TRBV10-3 combines with J gene TRBJ2-7; a possible D gene is TRBD2 (5 bases). The V and J ends lost 3 bases and 1 base respectively, with 13 bases between them. The CDR3 is made up of 15 amino acids. Per the germline V gene, CDR1 is ENHRY and CDR2 is SYGVKD. The CDR3 reads CAISDAEGPSYEQYF. The CDR3 bases that were read are TGTGCCATCAGTGATGCCGAGGGTCCTTCCTACGAG.

This clone was detected many times. The read is 3 residues too short to cover the CDR3 end, so that end is filled in from the germline J gene. V and J are TRBV28 and TRBJ2-2; D ambiguous. This CDR3 spans 11 amino acids. Trimming took off 3 bases at V and 7 bases at J, with 3 bases between the two ends. From germline, CDR1 is MDHEN and CDR2 SYDVKM. The CDR3 sequence is CASSFIGELFF. The sequenced CDR3 bases are TGTGCCAGCAGTTTCATCGGGGAG.

This clone was found many times. The DNA ends 3 residues before the CDR3 does, and the rest of the CDR3 is filled in from the germline J gene. This chain links TRBV18 with TRBJ2-3, with a tentative D call TRBD1 (5 bases). This CDR3 is 13 amino acids long. V dropped 6 bases and J dropped 0 bases, with 7 bases sitting between them. The germline V gene has CDR1 KGHSH and CDR2 LQKENI. Partial CDR3 DNA: TGTGCCAGCTCGCGGACAAGCACAGATACG. Protein: CASSRTSTDT. The full CDR3 protein reads CASSRTSTDTQYF.

This clone was observed at least ten times. Coverage ceases 3 residues before the CDR3 finishes, and the germline J gene fills in the end. V is TRBV2 and J is TRBJ2-2; 7 bases line up with TRBD2. V was clipped by 7 bases and J by 1 base; unmatched bases: 3. The CDR3 is 14 residues long. In germline, CDR1 is SNHLY, CDR2 FYNNEI. Incomplete CDR3 DNA: TGTGCCAGCACAAAGCGGGAGAACACCGGGGAG. It encodes CASTKRENTGE. The full CDR3 protein is CASTKRENTGELFF.

This clone was recorded many times. The read terminates 3 residues before the CDR3 end, so the remaining end is supplied by the germline J gene. The V gene is TRBV19, the J gene TRBJ1-2; 11 positions agree with TRBD1. The germline V gene encodes CDR1 LNHDA and CDR2 SQIVND (reference sequence). The CDR3 runs 16 residues. The V gene end was trimmed by 5 bases and the J gene end by 2 bases; junction bases not matched to a gene: 7. CDR3 in amino acids: CASSLDRGPLNYGYTF. The CDR3 bases that were read are TGTGCCAGTAGTTTGGACAGGGGGCCTCTAAACTATGGC.

This clone appeared many times. The observed sequence ends 3 residues before the CDR3 terminus, with the missing tail filled in from the germline J gene. V and J are TRBV4-2 and TRBJ1-4; D is unclear. The CDR3 has 14 amino acids. Trimming took 2 bases from V and 0 from J, leaving 4 bases between them. CDR1 and CDR2 from the germline V gene are LGHNA and YNFKEQ. The chain's CDR3 is CASSQQTTNEKLFF. The sequenced part of the CDR3 DNA is TGTGCCAGCAGCCAACAGACAACTAATGAAAAA.

Turning to this clone: The read terminates 3 residues ahead of where the CDR3 ends, so the germline J gene completes it. This chain links TRBV19 with TRBJ2-7, with 9 bases lining up with TRBD1. The germline CDR1 and CDR2 sequences are LNHDA and SQIVND (reference sequence). The CDR3 is made up of 14 amino acids. V lost 5 bases, J lost 1 base, and 3 bases stayed unmatched. The CDR3 here is CASSAGQGSYEQYF. CDR3 DNA (partial): TGTGCCAGTAGTGCGGGACAGGGATCCTACGAG.

This clone was counted many times. The observed sequence ends 3 residues before the CDR3 terminus, with the missing tail filled in from the germline J gene. V and J are TRBV12-5 and TRBJ1-4, with 7 bases matching TRBD1. After removal of 9 bases from V and 7 bases from J, the junction contained 14 bases not matched to a gene. This CDR3 has 15 amino acids. Germline assignment: CDR1 LGHNT and CDR2 FRNRAP. The CDR3: CARPLWDSEGEKLFF. The sequenced part of the CDR3 DNA is TGTGCTAGGCCTTTATGGGACAGCGAGGGTGAAAAA.

The sample holds a few counts of this clone. At one end, the junction sequence differs from germline, possibly due to a read error. The DNA ends 3 residues before the CDR3 does, and the rest of the CDR3 is filled in from the germline J gene. This chain joins TRBV7-7 and TRBJ2-7, with 8 bases lining up with TRBD1. The CDR3 contains 14 residues. Germline V gene data show CDR1 as SSHAT and CDR2 as FNYEAQ (reference sequence). CDR3 sequence reads: CASSLGQGNYEQYF. The sequenced part of the CDR3 DNA is TGTGCTAGCAGCTTAGGACAGGGCAACTACGAG.

There are many counts of this clone. The missing CDR3 end, 3 residues past where the read stops, is filled in from the germline J gene. This chain joins TRBV6-4 and TRBJ2-1; 10 bases line up with TRBD2. CDR1 is MRHNA and CDR2 is SNTAGT in the germline V gene. V trimming: 6 bases; J trimming: 7 bases; junction bases outside the gene matches: 6. This CDR3 has 14 amino acids. This chain's CDR3 is CASRPSGSVNEQFF. CDR3 DNA (partial): TGTGCCAGCAGACCTAGCGGGAGTGTTAATGAG.

This clone was counted ten times or more. The read terminates 3 residues ahead of where the CDR3 ends, so the germline J gene completes it. The chain uses TRBV27 and TRBJ2-1; D is undetermined. The CDR3 sequence is 13 residues long. The germline V gene has CDR1 MNHEY and CDR2 SMNVEV (reference sequence). Trimming stripped 6 bases from V and 4 bases from J, with 10 bases between. Incomplete CDR3 DNA: TGTGCCAGCAGGTTCTCCCCTTACAATGAG. Encoded protein: CASRFSPYNE. In full, the CDR3 is CASRFSPYNEQFF.

This clone has ten or more counts. The CDR3 bases that were read are TGTGCCAGCAGTTCCCCCGCGGGATCCTACGAG. Protein sequence: CASSSPAGSYE. The CDR3 in full is CASSSPAGSYEQYF. This chain links TRBV14 with TRBJ2-7; D is possibly TRBD2 (6 bases). The missing CDR3 end, 3 residues past where the read stops, is filled in from the germline J gene. CDR3 length: 14 amino acids. The V and J ends lost 6 bases and 1 base respectively, with 13 bases between them. Germline lookup yields CDR1 SGHDN and CDR2 FVKESK.

This clone was observed a handful of times. Read coverage stops 3 residues before the CDR3 terminus; the germline J gene supplies the remainder. The chain couples TRBV19 to TRBJ1-1; perhaps TRBD1 as D (6 bases). This CDR3 spans 14 amino acids. Deletions cut 4 bases from V and 5 bases from J, with 14 bases between. CDR1 and CDR2 (germline): LNHDA, SQIVND (reference sequence). The CDR3 loop is CASSNRQGRTEAFF. The covered CDR3 bases are TGTGCCAGTAGTAATCGTCAGGGGCGGACTGAA. The entire variable domain, with the rest obtained from reference TRBV19 and TRBJ1-1, is as follows: DGGITQSPKYLFRKEGQNVTLSCEQNLNHDAMYWYRQDPGQGLRLIYYSQIVNDFQKGDIAEGYSVSREKKESFPLTVTSAQKNPTAFYLCASSNRQGRTEAFFGQGTRLTVV.

In its sample, this clone is medium-sized (0.01 to 0.1%). The read terminates 3 residues before the CDR3 end, so the remaining end is supplied by the germline J gene. The chain uses TRBV20-1 and TRBJ2-7, with TRBD2 matching 13 bases. Losses at the gene ends were 1 base for V and 1 base for J; bases not matched to a gene: 1. The CDR3 runs 15 residues. CDR1 is DFQATT and CDR2 is SNEGSKA in the germline V gene (reference sequence). Partial CDR3 DNA: TGCAGTGCTAGAGGGACTAGCGGGGGATCCTACGAG. Residues: CSARGTSGGSYE. The CDR3, in full, reads CSARGTSGGSYEQYF.

This clone was counted at least ten times. The CDR3 goes on 3 residues after the read ends, and that part is filled in from the germline J gene. The V gene is TRBV11-2, the J gene TRBJ1-1; the match to TRBD1 covers 7 bases. Germline V gene data show CDR1 as SGHAT and CDR2 as FQNNGV. Losses at the gene ends were 5 bases for V and 0 bases for J; bases not matched to a gene: 6. The CDR3 sequence is 15 residues long. CDR3 DNA (partial): TGTGCCAGCAGCCCTCGGACAGGAATGAACACTGAA. Translating it yields CASSPRTGMNTE. The entire CDR3 protein reads CASSPRTGMNTEAFF. Based on the CDR3 plus reference TRBV11-2 and TRBJ1-1, the full variable domain is EAGVAQSPRYKIIEKRQSVAFWCNPISGHATLYWYQQILGQGPKLLIQFQNNGVVDDSQLPKDRFSAERLKGVDSTLKIQPAKLEDSAVYLCASSPRTGMNTEAFFGQGTRLTVV.

In its sample, this clone was seen many times. Read sequence stops 3 residues before the CDR3 end, and the germline J gene provides the missing end. This chain connects TRBV19 to TRBJ2-3; 8 bases line up with TRBD2. The germline CDR1 and CDR2 sequences are LNHDA and SQIVND (reference sequence). J was trimmed by 2 bases and V by 6 bases; bases with no gene match: 10. The CDR3 is 16 amino acids. The CDR3 DNA, read in part, is TGTGCCAGTAGCTGGAGATCTAGCGGGCTCACAGATACG. Residues: CASSWRSSGLTDT. The complete CDR3 protein is CASSWRSSGLTDTQYF.

This clone was recorded at least ten times. The CDR3 is cut off 3 residues early in the read; its end comes from the germline J gene. This chain connects TRBV19 to TRBJ1-5; TRBD1 might be the D (6 bases). The CDR3 consists of 16 residues. Germline V lookup: CDR1 LNHDA, CDR2 SQIVND (reference sequence). Trimming took off 4 bases at V and 2 bases at J, with 15 bases between the two ends. CDR3 bases read: TGTGCCAGTAGTACAGAGGGGGGTTTGGGCAATCAGCCC. Translating it yields CASSTEGGLGNQP. The CDR3 in full is CASSTEGGLGNQPQHF.